This TCR beta chain was observed in a study of shared clonotypes between healthy human individuals. Study results and limitations: Rarefaction demonstrated incomplete sorted-subset sequencing despite large depth. Naive subsets tended to show greater estimated richness than memory subsets. Sampling used blood alone; tissue repertoires probably differ.

Notes on this clone: The antigen remains undetermined.

The V gene's germline CDR1 is MNHEY and CDR2 SVGAGI. This CDR3 is built from 14 residues. Trimming removed 5 bases from V and 3 bases from J; junction bases left unmatched: 5. The CD4+ fraction was divided into a CD45RA+ naive subset and a CD45RA-negative memory subset. Data came from immunoSEQ multiplex PCR; TCRdb stores just in-frame clones and leaves some out. Seen here are 2 million or so clones, 85% to 95% observed once, and the top ten hold 0.13%. This clonotype originated in a young man in good health. Sequenced: naive CD4+ T cells sorted from blood. Stated subset: CD45RA+ positively selected. This chain uses TRBV6-5 with TRBJ2-3; 7 bases agree with TRBD1. DNA for the CDR3: TGTGCCAGCAGTACAGGGGTATGGACAGATACGCAGTATTTT. This encodes CASSTGVWTDTQYF.